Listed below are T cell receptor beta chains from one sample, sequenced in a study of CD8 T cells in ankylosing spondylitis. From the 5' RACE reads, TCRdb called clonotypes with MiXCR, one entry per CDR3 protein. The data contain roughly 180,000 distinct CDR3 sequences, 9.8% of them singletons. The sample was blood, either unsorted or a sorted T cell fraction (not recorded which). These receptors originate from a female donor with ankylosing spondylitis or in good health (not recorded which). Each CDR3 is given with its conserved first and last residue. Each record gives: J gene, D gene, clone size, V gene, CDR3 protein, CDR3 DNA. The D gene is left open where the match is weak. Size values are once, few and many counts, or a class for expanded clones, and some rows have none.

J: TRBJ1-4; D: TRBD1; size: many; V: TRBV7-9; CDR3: CASSPSTVWDSDEKLFF; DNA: TGTGCCAGCAGCCCATCTACGGTCTGGGACAGTGATGAAAAACTGTTTTTT
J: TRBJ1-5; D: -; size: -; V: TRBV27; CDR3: CASSLSRFNQPQHF; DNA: TGTGCCAGCAGTTTATCCAGGTTCAATCAGCCCCAGCATTTT
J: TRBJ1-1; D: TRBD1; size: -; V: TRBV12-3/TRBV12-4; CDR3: CASIRDRGVEAFF; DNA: TGTGCCAGCATCCGGGACAGGGGAGTTGAAGCTTTCTTT
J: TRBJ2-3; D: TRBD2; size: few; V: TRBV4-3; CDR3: CASSQGGAGGPADTQYF; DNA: TGCGCCAGCAGCCAAGGAGGAGCGGGAGGGCCGGCAGATACGCAGTATTTT
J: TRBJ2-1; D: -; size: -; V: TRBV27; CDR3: CASSLDYSSYNEQFF; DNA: TGTGCCAGCAGCCTGGACTATAGCTCCTACAATGAGCAGTTCTTC
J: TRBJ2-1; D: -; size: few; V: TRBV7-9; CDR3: CASSGSGGLYNEQFF; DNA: TGTGCCAGCAGCGGTAGTGGGGGACTCTACAATGAGCAGTTCTTC
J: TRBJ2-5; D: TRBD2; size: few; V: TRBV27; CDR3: CASSGTSGGETQYF; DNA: TGTGCCAGCAGCGGGACTAGCGGGGGGGAGACCCAGTACTTC
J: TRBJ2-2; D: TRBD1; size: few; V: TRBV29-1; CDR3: CSVRGGQGETGELFF; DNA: TGCAGCGTCAGAGGGGGACAGGGGGAAACCGGGGAGCTGTTTTTT
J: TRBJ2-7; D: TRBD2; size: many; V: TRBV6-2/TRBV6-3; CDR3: CASSYLLLAGAHYEQYF; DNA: TGTGCCAGCAGTTACCTACTACTAGCGGGAGCCCACTACGAGCAGTACTTC
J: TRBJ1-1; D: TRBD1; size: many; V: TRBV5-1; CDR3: CASSSQGAGDTEAFF; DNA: TGCGCCAGCAGCTCACAGGGGGCGGGGGACACTGAAGCTTTCTTT
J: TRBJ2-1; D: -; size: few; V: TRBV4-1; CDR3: CASSKEKGGIPPGEQFF; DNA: TGCGCCAGCAGCAAAGAAAAAGGCGGGATCCCCCCGGGAGAGCAGTTCTTC
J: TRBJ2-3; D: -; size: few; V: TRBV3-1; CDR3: CASSPNRWWDTQYF; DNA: TGTGCCAGCAGCCCTAACAGGTGGTGGGATACGCAGTATTTT
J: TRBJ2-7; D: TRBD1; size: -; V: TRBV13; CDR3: CASTLTTGSSYEQYF; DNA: TGTGCCAGCACCCTTACGACAGGGAGCTCCTACGAGCAGTACTTC
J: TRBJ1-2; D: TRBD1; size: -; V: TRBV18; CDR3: CASSLERQGNYTF; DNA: TGTGCCAGCTCACTCGAGCGACAGGGCAACTACACCTTC